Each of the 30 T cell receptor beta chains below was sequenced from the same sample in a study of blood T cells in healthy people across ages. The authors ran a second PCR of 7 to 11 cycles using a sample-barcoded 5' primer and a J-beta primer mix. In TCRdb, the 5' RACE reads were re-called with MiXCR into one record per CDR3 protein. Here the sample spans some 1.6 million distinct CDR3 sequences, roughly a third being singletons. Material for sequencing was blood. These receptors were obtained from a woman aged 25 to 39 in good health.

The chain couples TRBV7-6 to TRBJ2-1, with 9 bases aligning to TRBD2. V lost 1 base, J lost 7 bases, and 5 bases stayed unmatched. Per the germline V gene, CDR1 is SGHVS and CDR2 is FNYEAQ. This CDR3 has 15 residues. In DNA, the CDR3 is TGTGCCAGCAGCTTAGGGCGGGAGGGCCGGAATGAGCAGTTCTTC. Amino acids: CASSLGREGRNEQFF.

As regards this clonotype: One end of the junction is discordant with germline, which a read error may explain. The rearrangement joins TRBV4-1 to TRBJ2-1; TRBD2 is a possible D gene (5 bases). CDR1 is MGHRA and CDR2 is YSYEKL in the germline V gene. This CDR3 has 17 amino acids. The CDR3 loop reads CASSHVDLGLSYNGQFF. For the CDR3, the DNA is TGCGCCAGCAGCCATGTGGACTTGGGCCTTTCCTACAATGGGCAGTTCTTC.

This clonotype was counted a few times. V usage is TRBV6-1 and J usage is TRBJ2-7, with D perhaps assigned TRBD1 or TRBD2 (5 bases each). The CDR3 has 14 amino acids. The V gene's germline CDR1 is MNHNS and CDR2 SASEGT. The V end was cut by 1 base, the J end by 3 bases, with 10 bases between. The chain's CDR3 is CASSEGLGVYEQYF. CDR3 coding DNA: TGTGCCAGCAGTGAAGGACTGGGGGTCTACGAGCAGTACTTC.

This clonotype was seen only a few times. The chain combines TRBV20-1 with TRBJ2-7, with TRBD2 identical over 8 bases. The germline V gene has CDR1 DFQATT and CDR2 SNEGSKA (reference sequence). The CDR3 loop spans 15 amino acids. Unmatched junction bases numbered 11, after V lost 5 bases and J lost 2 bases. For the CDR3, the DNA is TGCAGTGCTTTTCCTCTTCAGCGGGGGACCTACGAGCAGTACTTC. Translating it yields CSAFPLQRGTYEQYF.

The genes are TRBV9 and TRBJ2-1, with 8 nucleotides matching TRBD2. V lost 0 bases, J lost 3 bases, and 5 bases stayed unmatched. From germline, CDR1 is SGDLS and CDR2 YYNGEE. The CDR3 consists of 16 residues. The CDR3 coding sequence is TGTGCCAGCAGCGTAGAACTAGCGGCCCTCTACAATGAGCAGTTCTTC. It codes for CASSVELAALYNEQFF.

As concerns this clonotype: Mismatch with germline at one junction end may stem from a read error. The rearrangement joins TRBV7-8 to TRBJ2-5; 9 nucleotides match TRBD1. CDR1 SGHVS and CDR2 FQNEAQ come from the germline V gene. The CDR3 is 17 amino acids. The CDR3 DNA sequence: TGTGCCAGCAGCTTACCTCTGGGACAGGGTGATCAAGGGACCCAGTACTTC. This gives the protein CASSLPLGQGDQGTQYF.

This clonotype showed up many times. The CDR3 is CASSSRQGVGYTF. The CDR3 DNA reads as TGTGCCAGCAGTTCCCGACAGGGGGTCGGCTACACCTTC. V gene TRBV12-3 or TRBV12-4 combines with J gene TRBJ1-2; the match to TRBD1 covers 9 bases. CDR3 length: 13 amino acids. The V gene end was trimmed by 4 bases and the J gene end by 8 bases; junction bases not matched to a gene: 5.

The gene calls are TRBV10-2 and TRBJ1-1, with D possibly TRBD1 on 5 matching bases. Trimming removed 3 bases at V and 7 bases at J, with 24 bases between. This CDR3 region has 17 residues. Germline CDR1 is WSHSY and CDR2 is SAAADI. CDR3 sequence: CASSEHWSIGAGYEAFF. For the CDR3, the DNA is TGCGCCAGCAGTGAACATTGGTCAATCGGGGCGGGGTATGAAGCTTTCTTT.

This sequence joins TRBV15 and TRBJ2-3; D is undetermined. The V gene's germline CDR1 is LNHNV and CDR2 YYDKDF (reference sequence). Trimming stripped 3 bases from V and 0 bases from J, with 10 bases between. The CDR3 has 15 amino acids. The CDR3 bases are TGTGCCACCAGCAGTAGCCGAGTGAGCACAGATACGCAGTATTTT. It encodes CATSSSRVSTDTQYF.

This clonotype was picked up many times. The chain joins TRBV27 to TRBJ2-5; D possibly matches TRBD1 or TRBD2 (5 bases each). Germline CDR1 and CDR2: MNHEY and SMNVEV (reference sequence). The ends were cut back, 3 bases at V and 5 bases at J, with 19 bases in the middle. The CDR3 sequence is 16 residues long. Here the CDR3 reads CASSFPGPLKGETQYF. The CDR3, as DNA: TGTGCCAGCAGTTTCCCGGGACCCCTCAAAGGGGAGACCCAGTACTTC.

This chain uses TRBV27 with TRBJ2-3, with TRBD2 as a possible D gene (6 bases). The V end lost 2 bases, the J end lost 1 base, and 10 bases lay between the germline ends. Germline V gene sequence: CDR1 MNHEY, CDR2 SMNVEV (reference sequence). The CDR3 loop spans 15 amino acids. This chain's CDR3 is CASSLQWEGTDTQYF. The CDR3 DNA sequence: TGTGCCAGCAGTTTACAGTGGGAGGGCACAGATACGCAGTATTTT.

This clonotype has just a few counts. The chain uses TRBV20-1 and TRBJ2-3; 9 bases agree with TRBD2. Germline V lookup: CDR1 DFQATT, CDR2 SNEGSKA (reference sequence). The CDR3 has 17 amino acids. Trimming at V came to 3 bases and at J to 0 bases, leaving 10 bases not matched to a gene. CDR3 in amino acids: CSASVRGGHGSTDTQYF. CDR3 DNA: TGCAGTGCTAGTGTGCGGGGGGGCCATGGTAGCACAGATACGCAGTATTTT.

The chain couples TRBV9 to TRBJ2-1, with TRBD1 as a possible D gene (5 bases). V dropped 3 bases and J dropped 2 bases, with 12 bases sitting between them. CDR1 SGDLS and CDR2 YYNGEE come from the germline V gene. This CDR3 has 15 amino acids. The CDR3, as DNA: TGTGCCAGCAGCGCACGGACACAACCCTACAATGAGCAGTTCTTC. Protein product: CASSARTQPYNEQFF.

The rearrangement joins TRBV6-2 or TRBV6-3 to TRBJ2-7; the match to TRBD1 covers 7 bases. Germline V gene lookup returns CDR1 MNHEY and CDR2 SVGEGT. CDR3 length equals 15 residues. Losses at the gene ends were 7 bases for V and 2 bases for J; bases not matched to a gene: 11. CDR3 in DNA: TGTGCCAGCAAGACCCTCGGGACAGTTACCTACGAGCAGTACTTC. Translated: CASKTLGTVTYEQYF.

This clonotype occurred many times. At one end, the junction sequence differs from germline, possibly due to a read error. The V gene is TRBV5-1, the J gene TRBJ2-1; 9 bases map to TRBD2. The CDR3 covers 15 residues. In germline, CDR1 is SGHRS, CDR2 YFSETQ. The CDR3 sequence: CASSLTSGTYNEQFF. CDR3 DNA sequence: TGTGCCAGCAGCTTGACTAGCGGTACTTACAATGAGCAGTTCTTC.

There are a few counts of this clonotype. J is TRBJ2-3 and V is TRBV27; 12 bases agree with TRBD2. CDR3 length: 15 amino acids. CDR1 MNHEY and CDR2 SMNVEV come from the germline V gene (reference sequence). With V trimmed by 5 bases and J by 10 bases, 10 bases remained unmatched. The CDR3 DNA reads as TGTGCCAGCAGTCTCCTAGCGGGGGGGGCAGTGGCGCAGTATTTT. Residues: CASSLLAGGAVAQYF.

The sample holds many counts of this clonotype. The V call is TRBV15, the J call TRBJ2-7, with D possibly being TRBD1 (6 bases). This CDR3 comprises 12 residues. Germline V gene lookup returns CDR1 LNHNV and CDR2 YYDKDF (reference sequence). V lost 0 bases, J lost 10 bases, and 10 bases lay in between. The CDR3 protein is CATSREGGEQYF. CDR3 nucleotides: TGTGCCACCAGCAGAGAAGGGGGTGAACAGTACTTC.

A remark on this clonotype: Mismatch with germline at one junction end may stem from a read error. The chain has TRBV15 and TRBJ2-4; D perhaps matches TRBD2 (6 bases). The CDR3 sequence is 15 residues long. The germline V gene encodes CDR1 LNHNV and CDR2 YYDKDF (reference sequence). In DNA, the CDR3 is TGTGCCACCAGCAGGCGGGACGGCCCATGGAACATTCGGTACTTC. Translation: CATSRRDGPWNIRYF.

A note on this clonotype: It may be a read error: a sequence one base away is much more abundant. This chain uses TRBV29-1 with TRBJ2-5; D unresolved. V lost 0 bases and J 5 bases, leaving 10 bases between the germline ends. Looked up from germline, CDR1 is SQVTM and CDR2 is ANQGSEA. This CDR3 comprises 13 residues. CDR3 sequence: CSVEEKSRETQYF. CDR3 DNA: TGCAGCGTTGAAGAAAAGTCCAGGGAGACCCAGTACTTC.

The CDR3: CSARDFYGSPQHF. In DNA, the CDR3 is TGCAGTGCTAGAGATTTTTATGGCAGCCCCCAGCATTTT. The genes are TRBV20-1 and TRBJ1-5; unclear D gene. Trimming left V 0 bases short and J 10 bases short, with 13 bases between. CDR1 and CDR2 from the germline V gene are DFQATT and SNEGSKA (reference sequence). CDR3 length: 13 amino acids.

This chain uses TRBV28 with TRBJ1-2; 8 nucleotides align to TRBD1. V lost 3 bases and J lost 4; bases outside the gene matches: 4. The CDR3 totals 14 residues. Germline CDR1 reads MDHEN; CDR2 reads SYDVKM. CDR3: CASSFQDRVYGYTF. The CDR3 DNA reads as TGTGCCAGCAGTTTCCAGGACAGGGTCTATGGCTACACCTTC.

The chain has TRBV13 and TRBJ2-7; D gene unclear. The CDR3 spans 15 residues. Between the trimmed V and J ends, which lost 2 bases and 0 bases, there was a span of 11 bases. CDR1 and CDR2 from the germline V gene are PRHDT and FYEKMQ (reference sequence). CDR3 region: CASSLTADSSYEQYF. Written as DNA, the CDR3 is TGTGCCAGCAGCTTAACAGCAGATAGCTCCTACGAGCAGTACTTC.

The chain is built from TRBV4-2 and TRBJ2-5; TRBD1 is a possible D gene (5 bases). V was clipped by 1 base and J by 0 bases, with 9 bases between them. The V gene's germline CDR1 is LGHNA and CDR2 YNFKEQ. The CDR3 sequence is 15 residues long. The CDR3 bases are TGTGCCAGCAGCCAAGCTGGACAAAACCAAGAGACCCAGTACTTC. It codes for CASSQAGQNQETQYF.

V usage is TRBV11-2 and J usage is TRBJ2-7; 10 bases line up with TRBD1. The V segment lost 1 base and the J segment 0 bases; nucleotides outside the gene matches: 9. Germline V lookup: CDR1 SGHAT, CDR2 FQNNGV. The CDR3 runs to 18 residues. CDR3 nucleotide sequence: TGTGCCAGCAGCTTAGTCATGCATGGACAGGGGGTCTCCTACGAGCAGTACTTC. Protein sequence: CASSLVMHGQGVSYEQYF.

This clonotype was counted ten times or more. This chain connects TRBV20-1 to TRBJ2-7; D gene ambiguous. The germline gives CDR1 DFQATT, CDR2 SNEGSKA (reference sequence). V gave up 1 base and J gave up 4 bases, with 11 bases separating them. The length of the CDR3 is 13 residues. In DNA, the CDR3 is TGCAGTGCTAGAGTTGACACCACGTACGAGCAGTACTTC. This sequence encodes CSARVDTTYEQYF.

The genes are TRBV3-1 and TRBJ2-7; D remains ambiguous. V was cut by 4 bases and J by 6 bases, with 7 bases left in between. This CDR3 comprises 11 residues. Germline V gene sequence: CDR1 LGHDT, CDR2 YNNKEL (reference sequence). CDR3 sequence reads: CASSRGVEQYF. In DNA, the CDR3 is TGTGCCAGCAGCCGAGGAGTCGAGCAGTACTTC.

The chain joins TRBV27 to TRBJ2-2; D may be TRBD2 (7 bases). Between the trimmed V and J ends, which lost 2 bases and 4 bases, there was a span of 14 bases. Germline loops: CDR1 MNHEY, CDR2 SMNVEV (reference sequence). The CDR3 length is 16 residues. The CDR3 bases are TGTGCCAGCAGTTTAAAAGGAGGGGGGGGCACCGGGGAGCTGTTTTTT. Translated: CASSLKGGGGTGELFF.

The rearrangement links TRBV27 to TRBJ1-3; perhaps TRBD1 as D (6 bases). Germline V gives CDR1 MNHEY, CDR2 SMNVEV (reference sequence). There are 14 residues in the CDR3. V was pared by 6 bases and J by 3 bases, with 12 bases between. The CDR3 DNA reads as TGTGCCAGCAGCCCCAGGGGTCTTGGAAACACCATATATTTT. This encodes CASSPRGLGNTIYF.

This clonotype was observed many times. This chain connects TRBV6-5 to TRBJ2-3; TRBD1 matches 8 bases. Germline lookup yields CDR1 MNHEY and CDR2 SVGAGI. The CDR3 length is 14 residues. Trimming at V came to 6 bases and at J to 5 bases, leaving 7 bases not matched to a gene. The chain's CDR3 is CASSQDRAKDTQYF. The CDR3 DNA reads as TGTGCCAGCAGCCAGGACAGGGCCAAAGATACGCAGTATTTT.

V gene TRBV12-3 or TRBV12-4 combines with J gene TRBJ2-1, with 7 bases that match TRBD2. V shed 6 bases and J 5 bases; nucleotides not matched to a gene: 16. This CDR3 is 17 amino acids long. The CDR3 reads CASSRAGNFRIDNEQFF. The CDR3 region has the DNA TGTGCCAGCAGCCGAGCGGGGAATTTCAGGATAGACAATGAGCAGTTCTTC.